The rows below give T cell receptor beta chains drawn from one sample of a study of blood T cell repertoires in COVID-19. TCRdb keeps only in-frame clones here, not all; method: immunoSEQ multiplex PCR. The data show 470,000 or so clones, 70% to 90% seen once. Source material: PBMCs or T cells enriched from blood (not recorded which). The origin of the receptors is a woman younger than 30 with acute COVID-19. Each CDR3 is given with its conserved first and last residue. A D gene is named only where the DNA matches it firmly. Expanded clones are given a class, and other clones once, few, many or no size at all.

TRBV9	NA	TRBD2	TRBJ2-7	TGTGCCAGCAGCGTAGAACAAAGCGGGAGTATTTACGAGCAGTACTTC	CASSVEQSGSIYEQYF
TRBV21-1	NA	NA	TRBJ2-5	TGTGCCAGCAGCGACCCGGGACTAGCGGCATACTTC	CASSDPGLAAYF
TRBV12-5	NA	TRBD2	TRBJ2-5	TGTGCTAGTGGTTCTGGACTAGCGGGAGTCGTAGAGACCCAGTACTTC	CASGSGLAGVVETQYF
TRBV7-8	NA	NA	TRBJ1-3	TGTGCCAGCAGCCCCAAAAACACCATATATTTT	CASSPKNTIYF
TRBV19	once	TRBD1	TRBJ1-5	TGTGCCACTACGCTCCAGGGGGCCTCCGGGCAGCCCCAGCATTTT	CATTLQGASGQPQHF
TRBV10-2	NA	TRBD2	TRBJ2-3	TGCGCCAGCTGGGAGGGGACGGGAGATACGCAGTATTTT	CASWEGTGDTQYF
TRBV19	NA	TRBD1	TRBJ1-6	TGTGCCAGTAGTTCCGGGACAGGGGGCGCCAATAATTCACCCCTCCACTTT	CASSSGTGGANNSPLHF
TRBV11-2	NA	NA	TRBJ1-5	TGTGCCAGCAGCTTAGAGGCGGGGGGTGAGCCCCAGCATTTT	CASSLEAGGEPQHF
TRBV19	NA	TRBD1	TRBJ1-5	TGTGCCAGTAGTGGACAGGAACAGCCCCAGCATTTT	CASSGQEQPQHF
TRBV15	NA	NA	TRBJ1-2	TGTGCCACCAGCAGAGATACAACAGGCACGACTGGCTACACCTTC	CATSRDTTGTTGYTF
TRBV7-9	NA	TRBD1	TRBJ2-4	TGTGCCAGCAGCTCGCCGACAGGGAACATTCAGTACTTC	CASSSPTGNIQYF
TRBV2	NA	NA	TRBJ2-5	TGTGCCAGCAGTGAAACCGCATCAGGGGGGTACCAAGAGACCCAGTACTTC	CASSETASGGYQETQYF
TRBV6-5	NA	NA	TRBJ1-4	TGTGCCAGCAACCCGACAGGTGGGAATGAAAAACTGTTTTTT	CASNPTGGNEKLFF
TRBV11-2	few	NA	TRBJ1-1	TGTGCCAGCAGCTTAAGCCAAATGAACACTGAAGCTTTCTTT	CASSLSQMNTEAFF
TRBV19	NA	NA	TRBJ1-3	TGTGCCAGTACCGACCGGGACACGCGCACCATATATTTT	CASTDRDTRTIYF
TRBV19	NA	NA	TRBJ2-2	TGTGCCAGTAAGGAAGGGGAATACACCGGGGAGCTGTTTTTT	CASKEGEYTGELFF
TRBV3-1/TRBV3-2	NA	NA	TRBJ1-4	TGTGCCAGCAGCCAAGAAGGAGAGAATGAAAAACTGTTTTTT	CASSQEGENEKLFF
TRBV28	NA	TRBD2	TRBJ2-7	TGTGCCAGCAGTTTATACAGACTAGCGGGAGGGACCTACGAGCAGTACTTC	CASSLYRLAGGTYEQYF
TRBV7-9	NA	TRBD1	TRBJ1-3	TGTGCCAGCAGCGACACAGGGGCGGGAAACACCATATATTTT	CASSDTGAGNTIYF
TRBV7-2	NA	NA	TRBJ2-5	TGTGCCAGCAGCAATAGCGGAACCCAAGAGACCCAGTACTTC	CASSNSGTQETQYF
TRBV5-4	few	NA	TRBJ1-1	TGTGCCAGCAGCGGGACGGGACTCTTGAACACTGAAGCTTTCTTT	CASSGTGLLNTEAFF
TRBV7-9	NA	NA	TRBJ2-7	TGTGCCAGCAGTCGGACTATTTACGAGCAGTACTTC	CASSRTIYEQYF
TRBV7-9	NA	NA	TRBJ2-7	TGTGCCAGCAGCTTAGGTCGCAGGGACGAGCAGTACTTC	CASSLGRRDEQYF
TRBV2	once	TRBD1	TRBJ2-1	TGTGCCAGCAGTGAATCCTCGGACAGGGTACGTAATGAGCAGTTCTTC	CASSESSDRVRNEQFF
TRBV6-5	NA	NA	TRBJ2-3	TGTGCCAGCAGTTACTCCGGGAAACGTACAGATACGCAGTATTTT	CASSYSGKRTDTQYF
TRBV5-8	NA	NA	TRBJ2-5	TGTGCCAGCAGCTTGTCAGGGCTACAGACCCAGTACTTC	CASSLSGLQTQYF
TRBV7-9	NA	NA	TRBJ1-2	TGTGCCAGCAGCCAGTCAGGGGCCTATGGCTACACCTTC	CASSQSGAYGYTF
TRBV3-1/TRBV3-2	NA	NA	TRBJ1-2	TGTGCCAGCAGCTCGGTAGACTATGGCTACACCTTC	CASSSVDYGYTF
TRBV13	few	NA	TRBJ1-1	TGTGCCAGCAGCCCATGGGGACATCGGAACACTGAAGCTTTCTTT	CASSPWGHRNTEAFF
TRBV12-5	NA	NA	TRBJ1-1	TGTGCTAGTGGTTTGCCATCAGGCACTGAAGCTTTCTTT	CASGLPSGTEAFF
TRBV19	NA	TRBD1	TRBJ1-2	TGTGCCAGTACCCGCGACAGGGGGCATAGTGGCTACACCTTC	CASTRDRGHSGYTF
TRBV2	NA	TRBD1	TRBJ2-1	TGTGCCAGCAGACCGGGACAGTACAATGAGCAGTTCTTC	CASRPGQYNEQFF
TRBV18	NA	NA	TRBJ2-4	TGTGCCAGCTCACCCCCAGGGATGGCCAAAAACATTCAGTACTTC	CASSPPGMAKNIQYF
TRBV19	NA	TRBD1	TRBJ1-6	TGTGCCAGTAGTCCCAGGGGGCAATATACACCCCTCCACTTT	CASSPRGQYTPLHF
TRBV7-3	NA	NA	TRBJ2-7	TGTGCCAGCAGCGCACAGGGCGAGGAGCAGTACTTC	CASSAQGEEQYF
TRBV7-6	NA	TRBD1	TRBJ2-2	TGTGCCAGCAGCTTAGTCGACAGGGGTCGAACCGGGGAGCTGTTTTTT	CASSLVDRGRTGELFF
TRBV29-1	NA	TRBD1	TRBJ1-2	TGCAGCGTTGAAGGGCAGGGGGTCTATGGCTACACCTTC	CSVEGQGVYGYTF
TRBV27	NA	TRBD2	TRBJ2-7	TGTGCCAGCAGCCTCGGGGGGGGCTTCGGCTACGAGCAGTACTTC	CASSLGGGFGYEQYF
TRBV6-5	NA	NA	TRBJ2-5	TGTGCCAGCAGTTACGGGGGCCCAGGGGCCTTGGAGACCCAGTACTTC	CASSYGGPGALETQYF
TRBV5-6	NA	NA	TRBJ1-4	TGTGCCAGCAGCTTTCCCGGGGGTGATGAAAAACTGTTTTTT	CASSFPGGDEKLFF
TRBV5-5	NA	NA	TRBJ2-7	TGTGCCAGCAGCTTGTTCACAGTCCAAGAGCAGTACTTC	CASSLFTVQEQYF
TRBV5-1	NA	TRBD1	TRBJ2-7	TGCGCCAGCAGCTTGGATGGGACAGGTCTACGAGGGCAGTACTTC	CASSLDGTGLRGQYF
TRBV6-2/TRBV6-3	NA	NA	TRBJ1-5	TGTGCCAGCAGTTACGTAGCAGCCCCGTTCAATCAGCCCCAGCATTTT	CASSYVAAPFNQPQHF
TRBV7-9	NA	TRBD1	TRBJ1-1	TGTGCCAGCAGCTTTGACCGGGACAGGAACACTGAAGCTTTCTTT	CASSFDRDRNTEAFF
TRBV20-1	once	TRBD1	TRBJ2-5	TGCAGTGCTAGTCCGGGACAGGACCAAGAGACCCAGTACTTC	CSASPGQDQETQYF
TRBV9	NA	NA	TRBJ1-5	TGTGCCAGCAGCGTCAGGGGTGATCAGCCCCAGCATTTT	CASSVRGDQPQHF
TRBV28	NA	TRBD2	TRBJ2-2	TGTGCCAGCACCGGGACTACGAACACCGGGGAGCTGTTTTTT	CASTGTTNTGELFF
TRBV4-1	NA	TRBD2	TRBJ2-3	TGCGCCAGCAGCCAAGTCCTAGCGGGGGGGTCTGCAGATACGCAGTATTTT	CASSQVLAGGSADTQYF
TRBV29-1	NA	TRBD1	TRBJ2-7	TGCAGCGTTGAACAGGGGGCTAGTGGGCAGTACTTC	CSVEQGASGQYF
TRBV5-1	once	TRBD1	TRBJ1-4	TGCGCCAGCAGCAAGGGACAGGGTGCGGAAAAACTGTTTTTT	CASSKGQGAEKLFF
TRBV29-1	few	TRBD1	TRBJ2-2	TGCAGCGCGGCGACAGGGGTTAACACCGGGGAGCTGTTTTTT	CSAATGVNTGELFF
TRBV29-1	few	NA	TRBJ1-1	TGCAGCGTTGCCCTTCGGGGTGATGGCACTGAAGCTTTCTTT	CSVALRGDGTEAFF
TRBV25-1	NA	NA	TRBJ1-3	TGTGCCAGCAGTGAATATTACGAGTCCTTCTCTGGAAACACCATATATTTT	CASSEYYESFSGNTIYF
TRBV4-1	NA	NA	TRBJ2-1	TGCGCCAGCAGCCAAGTTTCCCTGGGGAGGATCGACAATGAGCAGTTCTTC	CASSQVSLGRIDNEQFF
TRBV19	NA	NA	TRBJ2-1	TGTGCCAGTAGTATTGGGCTCCTCAATGAGCAGTTCTTC	CASSIGLLNEQFF
TRBV5-1	NA	TRBD1	TRBJ1-1	TGCGCCAGCAGCTTGGGGACAGGGAATGAAGCTTTCTTT	CASSLGTGNEAFF
TRBV20-1	NA	TRBD2	TRBJ2-1	TGCAGTGCTAGTAGACCTACTAGCGGGGGCGGTAATTCCTACAATGAGCAGTTCTTC	CSASRPTSGGGNSYNEQFF